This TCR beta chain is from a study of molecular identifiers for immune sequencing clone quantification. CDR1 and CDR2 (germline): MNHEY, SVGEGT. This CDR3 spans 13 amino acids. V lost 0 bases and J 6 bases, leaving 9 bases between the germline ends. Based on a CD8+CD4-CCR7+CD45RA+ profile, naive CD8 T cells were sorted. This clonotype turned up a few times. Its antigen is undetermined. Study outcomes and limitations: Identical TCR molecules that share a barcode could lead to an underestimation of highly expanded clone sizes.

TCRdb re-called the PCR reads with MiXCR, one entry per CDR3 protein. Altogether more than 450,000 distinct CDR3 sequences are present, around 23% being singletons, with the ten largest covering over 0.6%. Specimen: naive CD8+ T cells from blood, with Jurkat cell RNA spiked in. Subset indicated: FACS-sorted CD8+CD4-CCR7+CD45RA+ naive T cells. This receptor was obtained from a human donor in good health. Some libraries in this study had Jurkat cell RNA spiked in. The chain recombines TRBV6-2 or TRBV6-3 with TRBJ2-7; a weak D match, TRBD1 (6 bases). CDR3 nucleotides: TGTGCCAGCAGTTACTCGATAGGGGGCGAGCAGTACTTC. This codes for CASSYSIGGEQYF.